The next 2 T cell receptor beta chains were all read from a single sample in a study of identical twins (dated by TCRdb to about 2016). The library was made by 5' RACE. Sequencing instrument: Illumina HiSeq 2000. TCRdb's own reprocessing of the public reads used fastp at Q25 and MiXCR and kept productive beta chains. One record per CDR3 amino acid sequence lists the most common genes and DNA. The sample includes around 510,000 distinct CDR3 sequences, with roughly an eighth observed a single time. Approximately 1% of the sample belongs to the ten largest clones. The data also belong to a second study, concerning yellow fever vaccine responses in identical twins.

The sample consisted of CD4+ T cells sorted from blood. The receptor set was obtained from a woman aged 18-29 years in good health.

There are a few counts of this clonotype. The V and J genes are TRBV7-2 and TRBJ2-7; TRBD2 aligns across 10 bases. CDR3 size: 15 residues. Germline assignment: CDR1 SGHTA and CDR2 FQGNSA. The V gene end was trimmed by 6 bases and the J gene end by 9 bases; junction bases not matched to a gene: 14. The DNA for the CDR3 is TGTGCCAGCAGTGACGGTAGGCTAGCGGGAGAGAGGCAGTACTTC. Protein product: CASSDGRLAGERQYF.

This clonotype came up many times. The chain carries TRBV20-1 and TRBJ1-5, with a possible D match to TRBD1 (5 bases). CDR3 length: 13 amino acids. From germline, CDR1 is DFQATT and CDR2 SNEGSKA (reference sequence). Trimming left V 6 bases short and J 3 bases short, with 12 bases between. In DNA form, the CDR3 reads TGCAGTGCGGCAGGGCAGGACAATCAGCCCCAGCATTTT. Protein sequence: CSAAGQDNQPQHF.